This T cell receptor beta chain was documented in a study of STAT5B mutations in CD4+ large granular lymphocyte leukemia. The CDR3 is 15 residues long. Germline loops: CDR1 SGHTA, CDR2 FQGTGA. Between the trimmed V and J ends, which lost 2 bases and 9 bases, there was a span of 17 bases. The repertoire was sequenced with immunoSEQ multiplex PCR; TCRdb's copy has only in-frame clones and lacks some. In the table there are approximately 32,000 clones, about 87% of which are singletons. This TCR was sampled from a human donor in good health. The sample consisted of CD4+ T cells from blood buffy coats. This rearrangement joins TRBV7-3 to TRBJ2-1; the D gene is possibly TRBD2 (5 bases). CDR3: CASSLAPGVLGEQFF. The CDR3 coding sequence is TGTGCCAGCAGCTTAGCCCCCGGGGTCCTGGGTGAGCAGTTCTTC.